Listed here is a single T cell receptor (beta chain). The library targeted TCRbeta and was prepared with unique molecular identifiers. TCRdb redid the calling of the PCR reads with MiXCR, one entry per CDR3 protein. This sample has around 370,000 distinct CDR3 sequences, with 15% to 20% found just once. With V trimmed by 2 bases and J by 2 bases, 9 bases remained unmatched. CDR1 is MDHEN and CDR2 is SYDVKM in the germline V gene. The CDR3 extends over 17 amino acids. The record originates from a study of T-cell reconstitution after alpha-beta-depleted transplantation in children. This receptor was taken from a male patient aged 2-9 years who had a stem cell transplant for acute lymphoblastic leukemia, so the T cells may come from the graft donor. The sequences come from PBMCs, mostly from graft donor cells, collected 360 days after TCRalphabeta/CD19-depleted stem cell transplant. The genes are TRBV28 and TRBJ2-7, with 10 bases identical to TRBD2. CDR3: CASSLRGGLADPYEQYF. The DNA of the CDR3 is TGTGCCAGCAGTTTACGAGGAGGACTAGCGGACCCCTACGAGCAGTACTTC.